Following are 11 T cell receptor beta chains from one sample sequenced in a study of Ad26.COV2.S vaccination and SARS-CoV-2 variants. Treatment meaning: around 19 received Ad26.COV2.S at low or high dose, single or two shots; five or six received placebo; per-sample allocation not given. Collection of the samples took place on day 63 after the first injection of vaccine or placebo. Only in-frame clones appear in the TCRdb table, and some are missing; sequencing was by immunoSEQ multiplex PCR. In the table there are about 400,000 clones, around 92% of which are singletons. The source material was peripheral blood, sampled in a trial of Ad26.COV2.S vaccine versus placebo. Receptors originate from a person between 18 and 65 years old who received the Ad26.COV2.S COVID-19 vaccine or a placebo.

The chain uses TRBV6-6 and TRBJ1-1; TRBD1 matches at 7 bases. V lost 6 bases to trimming and J lost 6 bases; unmatched junction nucleotides: 10. Germline assignment: CDR1 MNHNY and CDR2 SVGAGI (reference sequence). This CDR3 contains 14 residues. The CDR3 spells CASSDTGAQAEAFF. CDR3 DNA: TGTGCCAGCAGCGACACAGGGGCCCAGGCTGAAGCTTTCTTT.

The chain carries TRBV19 and TRBJ1-5, with unresolved D. This CDR3 comprises 16 residues. Trimming removed 6 bases from V and 0 bases from J, with 15 bases in between. Germline V CDR1 and CDR2: LNHDA, SQIVND (reference sequence). Here the CDR3 reads CASSPLAWYSNQPQHF. DNA for the CDR3: TGTGCCAGTAGCCCACTCGCCTGGTATAGCAATCAGCCCCAGCATTTT.

The rearrangement links TRBV11-2 to TRBJ1-6, with a possible D match to TRBD1 (5 bases). Trimming took 8 bases from V and 14 from J, leaving 16 bases between them. The CDR3 totals 12 residues. CDR1 SGHAT and CDR2 FQNNGV come from the germline V gene. The CDR3 reads CASLDSGASLHF. CDR3 sequence (DNA): TGTGCCAGCCTAGACAGTGGCGCGTCCCTCCACTTT.

The rearrangement joins TRBV11-2 to TRBJ1-1; 8 positions agree with TRBD1. Germline V gene sequence: CDR1 SGHAT, CDR2 FQNNGV. V lost 5 bases to trimming and J lost 7 bases; unmatched junction nucleotides: 15. This CDR3 contains 16 residues. The CDR3 coding sequence is TGTGCCAGCAGCCTTAATGGGGACAGGAGGACAGTTGAAGCTTTCTTT. Translating it yields CASSLNGDRRTVEAFF.

V usage is TRBV28 and J usage is TRBJ1-2; 7 nucleotides align to TRBD1. This CDR3 contains 15 residues. Germline values: CDR1 MDHEN, CDR2 SYDVKM. V gave up 3 bases and J gave up 8 bases; unmatched junction bases: 12. The CDR3 DNA follows: TGTGCCAGCAGTTTCCGGTCCGGGACAGTCCTAGGCTACACCTTC. Protein product: CASSFRSGTVLGYTF.

J is TRBJ1-5 and V is TRBV12-3 or TRBV12-4, with no clear D. This CDR3 contains 12 residues. V gave up 6 bases and J gave up 16 bases, with 19 bases separating them. The CDR3 here is CASRISYSRQHF. CDR3 bases: TGTGCCAGCAGAATCTCGTACAGCCGCCAACATTTT.

With respect to this clone: Distinct nucleotide sequences in the sample also encode this CDR3. V gene TRBV7-2 combines with J gene TRBJ1-1; no reliable D call. CDR3 length: 14 residues. Germline CDR1 and CDR2: SGHTA and FQGNSA. With 0 bases removed from V and 1 base from J, the gap between germline ends came to 6 bases. The CDR3, as DNA: TGTGCCAGCAGCTTAGCATTAGGGAACACTGAAGCTTTCTTT. This encodes CASSLALGNTEAFF.

The chain is built from TRBV7-2 and TRBJ2-2; D not resolved. Germline V gives CDR1 SGHTA, CDR2 FQGNSA. The V end lost 0 bases, the J end lost 7 bases, and 9 bases lay between the germline ends. This CDR3 is built from 14 residues. CDR3 bases: TGTGCCAGCAGCTTAGCGTTGGGCAGCGGGGAGCTGTTTTTT. This encodes CASSLALGSGELFF.

The chain carries TRBV4-2 and TRBJ1-2, with D tentatively TRBD1 (5 bases). Deletions cut 4 bases from V and 2 bases from J, with 11 bases between. The germline gives CDR1 LGHNA, CDR2 YNFKEQ. The CDR3 has 14 amino acids. CDR3 sequence: CASSPGQLNYGYTF. The CDR3 DNA is TGTGCCAGCAGCCCTGGACAATTGAACTATGGCTACACCTTC.

The chain has TRBV6-5 and TRBJ1-2; the match to TRBD1 covers 9 bases. The germline V gene encodes CDR1 MNHEY and CDR2 SVGAGI. V lost 6 bases, J lost 10 bases, and 12 bases stayed unmatched. The CDR3 length is 14 residues. In DNA form, the CDR3 reads TGTGCCAGCAGGCGGGACAGGGAGAGGGTTCCCTACACCTTC. It is translated as CASRRDRERVPYTF.

This clone was counted a single time. V and J are TRBV2 and TRBJ2-5; 8 nucleotides match TRBD1. With V trimmed by 1 base and J by 3 bases, 1 base remained unmatched. Germline V gives CDR1 SNHLY, CDR2 FYNNEI. CDR3 length: 14 residues. The CDR3 region has the DNA TGTGCCAGCAGTGAAGTGACAGGGGAAGAGACCCAGTACTTC. Its translation: CASSEVTGEETQYF.